What follows is one T cell receptor (beta chain) and its context. Clones were read by immunoSEQ multiplex PCR, and TCRdb kept only the in-frame ones, dropping some. The table lists tens of thousands of clones, about 86% of them singletons, with roughly 0.88% in the top ten. V lost 5 bases and J lost 7, with 15 bases in between. The CDR3 consists of 13 residues. Germline CDR1 is MNHNS and CDR2 is SASEGT. This specimen comes from a study of OX40 agonist ivuxolimab in advanced cancers. This specimen consisted of CD4+ or CD8+ T cells sorted from blood, obtained in a trial of the OX40 agonist ivuxolimab. The V call is TRBV6-1, the J call TRBJ2-7, with unresolved D. This receptor was obtained from an adult with an advanced solid tumor such as melanoma, head and neck, liver or kidney cancer. The CDR3 DNA is TGTGCCAGCAGTTTGACTGTTTTGTGGGAGCAGTACTTC. Amino acid sequence: CASSLTVLWEQYF.